The entry that follows covers one T cell receptor beta chain sequence. The source of the sample is a study of cytomegalovirus exposure and HLA in healthy donors. TCRdb's table, derived via immunoSEQ multiplex PCR, lists solely in-frame clones and lacks some. This sample carries about 120,000 clones, around nine tenths of them seen once, and the ten largest clones take around 4.5%. Sequences were obtained from PBMCs. The receptor was isolated from a man between 18 and 29 years old in good health and CMV-seropositive.

The CDR3: CASSLDSRAGNTIYF. The CDR3 DNA is TGTGCCAGCAGCTTGGACAGTCGAGCTGGAAACACCATATATTTT. The chain carries TRBV5-5 and TRBJ1-3; D gene uncertain. Looked up from germline, CDR1 is SGHKS and CDR2 is YYEKEE (reference sequence). The CDR3 is 15 amino acids. Trimming stripped 0 bases from V and 2 bases from J, with 9 bases between.